This T cell receptor beta chain was recovered during a study of shared clonotypes between healthy human individuals. Looked up from germline, CDR1 is SGHRS and CDR2 is YFSETQ. Deletions cut 4 bases from V and 2 bases from J, with 16 bases between. This CDR3 has 16 amino acids. As concerns this clone: The antigen is not known. This sample also contains other DNA sequences that code for the same CDR3.

Here immunoSEQ multiplex PCR was the method, and the copy in TCRdb shows in-frame clones only, minus some. The sample records more than 1 million clones, 78% being singletons. Findings and limits, study-wide: Clonotype sharing across donors was expected to vary with sequencing depth. Rarefaction curves obtained for sorted subsets showed sequencing incomplete despite large depth.

The donors were all Caucasian adults (living in Nashville, Tennessee). This clonotype was obtained from a man younger than 35 in good health. Some clones in this sample may be carry-over from other donors' samples. The sequencing input was memory CD4+ T cells from PBMCs. Stated subset: CD45RA-negative fraction. This rearrangement joins TRBV5-1 to TRBJ2-4; no reliable D call. The CDR3 reads CASSPEGGLSKNIQYF. In DNA form, the CDR3 reads TGCGCCAGCAGCCCGGAAGGCGGCCTATCCAAAAACATTCAGTACTTC.